Presented here are 7 T cell receptor beta chains from one specimen sequenced in a study of T cells after yellow fever vaccination. From the 5' RACE reads, TCRdb called clonotypes with MiXCR, one entry per CDR3 protein. The table has about 550,000 distinct CDR3 sequences, 15% to 20% seen once. Sequenced here: PBMCs, sampled 15 days after the yellow fever booster vaccination. These TCRs come from a man aged 25-40 years who received the YFV17D yellow fever vaccine.

V is TRBV5-1 and J is TRBJ2-7; 10 nucleotides align to TRBD1. The CDR3 spans 14 residues. J was trimmed by 3 bases and V by 6 bases; bases with no gene match: 6. Germline CDR1 and CDR2: SGHRS and YFSETQ. CDR3 sequence reads: CASNSGQGLYEQYF. The CDR3 DNA sequence: TGCGCCAGCAACTCGGGACAGGGGCTCTACGAGCAGTACTTC.

As concerns this clonotype: The germline gene is not matched at one end of the junction; a read error may be the cause. The gene calls are TRBV11-2 and TRBJ2-7; D is perhaps TRBD2 (6 bases). This CDR3 region has 13 residues. Germline loops: CDR1 SGHAT, CDR2 FQNNGV. CDR3 amino acids: CARSLADPYEQYF. The CDR3 DNA follows: TGTGCCAGGAGCTTAGCGGACCCCTACGAGCAGTACTTC.

This clonotype was detected a few times. The rearrangement links TRBV4-2 to TRBJ1-4, with 10 bases identical to TRBD1. Germline V gene sequence: CDR1 LGHNA, CDR2 YNFKEQ. The J segment lost 8 bases and the V segment lost 3 bases, leaving 9 bases of the junction unmatched. This CDR3 contains 16 residues. CDR3 in amino acids: CASSQNDRGRGEKLFF. The CDR3 DNA reads as TGTGCCAGCAGCCAGAATGACAGGGGGCGCGGGGAAAAACTGTTTTTT.

The sample holds a few counts of this clonotype. The V gene is TRBV6-1, the J gene TRBJ1-5; tentatively, D is TRBD1 (5 bases). The CDR3 contains 13 residues. V lost 7 bases, J lost 2 bases, and 9 bases lay in between. Per germline, CDR1 MNHNS and CDR2 SASEGT. In DNA form, the CDR3 reads TGTGCCAGCACAGGGTTGGGCAATCAGCCCCAGCATTTT. Its protein product is CASTGLGNQPQHF.

The chain couples TRBV29-1 to TRBJ2-4; possibly TRBD1 for D (7 bases). V dropped 8 bases and J dropped 6 bases, with 17 bases sitting between them. This CDR3 spans 13 amino acids. Germline CDR1 and CDR2: SQVTM and ANQGSEA. The CDR3 here is CSPPEGALNIQYF. The CDR3 DNA sequence: TGCAGCCCCCCGGAGGGGGCCCTAAACATTCAGTACTTC.

This clonotype was seen only a few times. This chain joins TRBV6-2 or TRBV6-3 and TRBJ2-1; 9 nucleotides agree with TRBD1. CDR1 is MNHEY and CDR2 is SVGEGT in the germline V gene. J gave up 3 bases and V 6 bases, and 6 bases lay outside the gene matches. The CDR3 totals 15 residues. The CDR3 DNA reads as TGTGCCAGCAGCCCCGAGACAGGGGGCTACAATGAGCAGTTCTTC. It yields the protein CASSPETGGYNEQFF.

The chain recombines TRBV6-5 with TRBJ2-1; possible D gene TRBD2, 6 bases. The germline gives CDR1 MNHEY, CDR2 SVGAGI. CDR3 length: 16 residues. Trimming stripped 2 bases from V and 7 bases from J, with 18 bases between. CDR3 nucleotide sequence: TGTGCCAGCAGTTACACCTATTCGACTAGTCGTAATGAGCAGTTCTTC. Its protein is CASSYTYSTSRNEQFF.